What follows describes a single TCR beta chain. TCRdb itself ran the RT-PCR reads through MiXCR, one entry per CDR3 protein. The profile covers a few thousand distinct CDR3 sequences, with over 8% appearing a single time and around 10% taken by the ten largest. The V end was cut by 0 bases, the J end by 6 bases, with 16 bases between. CDR1 is SGDLS, CDR2 YYNGEE, per germline. There are 16 residues in the CDR3. This sample stems from a study of patients and donors after allogeneic stem cell transplantation. The sequenced material came from blood, either unsorted or a sorted T cell fraction (not recorded which). The chain couples TRBV9 to TRBJ2-1; either TRBD1 or TRBD2 may fit D (6 bases each). This TCR was recovered from a human donor who was either an allogeneic HSCT recipient or a stem cell or donor lymphocyte infusion donor (not recorded which). It is not recorded whose cells these are; they may come from a transplant donor. The CDR3: CASSVDNGGTGNEQFF. DNA for the CDR3: TGTGCCAGCAGCGTAGATAACGGGGGCACAGGCAATGAGCAGTTCTTC.